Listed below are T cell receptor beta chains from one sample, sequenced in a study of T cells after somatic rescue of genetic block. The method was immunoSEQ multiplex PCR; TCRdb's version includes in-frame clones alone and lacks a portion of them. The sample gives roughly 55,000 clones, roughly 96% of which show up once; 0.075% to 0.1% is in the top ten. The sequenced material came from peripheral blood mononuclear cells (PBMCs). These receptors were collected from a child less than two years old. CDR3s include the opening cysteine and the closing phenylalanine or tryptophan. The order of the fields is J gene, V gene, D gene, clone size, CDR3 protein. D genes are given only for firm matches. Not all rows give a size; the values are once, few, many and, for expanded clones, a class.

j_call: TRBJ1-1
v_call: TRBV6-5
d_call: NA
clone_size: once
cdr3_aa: CASRPALNTEAFF

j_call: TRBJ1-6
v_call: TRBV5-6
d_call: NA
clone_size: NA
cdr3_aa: CASSLCQGNSPLHF

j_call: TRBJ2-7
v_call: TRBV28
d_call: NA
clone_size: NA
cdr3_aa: CASSLFSHYEQYF

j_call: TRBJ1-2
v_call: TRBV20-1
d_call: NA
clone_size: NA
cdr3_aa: CSASAGDGYTF

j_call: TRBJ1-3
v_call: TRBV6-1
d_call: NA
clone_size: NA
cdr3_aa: CASSPPPGNTIYF

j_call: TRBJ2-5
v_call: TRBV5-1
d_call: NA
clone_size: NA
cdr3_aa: CASSFYQETQYF

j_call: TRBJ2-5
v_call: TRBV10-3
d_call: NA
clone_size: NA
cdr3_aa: CASLRVLGGTQYF

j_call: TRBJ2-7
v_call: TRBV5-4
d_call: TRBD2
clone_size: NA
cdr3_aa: CASSLSGTNYEQYF

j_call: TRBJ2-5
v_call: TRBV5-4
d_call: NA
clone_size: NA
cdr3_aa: CASSLYGRETQYF

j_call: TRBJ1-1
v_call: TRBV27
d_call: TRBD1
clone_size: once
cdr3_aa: CASSLAGGIMNTEAFF

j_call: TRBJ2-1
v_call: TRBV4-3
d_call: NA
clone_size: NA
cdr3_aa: CASSLARGRVYNEQFF

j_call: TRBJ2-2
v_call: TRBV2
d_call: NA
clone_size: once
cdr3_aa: CASSASLVKRTGELFF

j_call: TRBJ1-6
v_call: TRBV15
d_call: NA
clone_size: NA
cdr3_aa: CATSRGTKNSYNSPLHF

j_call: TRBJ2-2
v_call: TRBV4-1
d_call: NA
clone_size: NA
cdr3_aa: CASSHQSGPNTGELFF

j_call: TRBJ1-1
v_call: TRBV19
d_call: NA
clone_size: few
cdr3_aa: CASRNEMNTEAFF

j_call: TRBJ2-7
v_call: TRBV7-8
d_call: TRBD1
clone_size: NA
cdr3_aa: CASRLTGFGEQYF

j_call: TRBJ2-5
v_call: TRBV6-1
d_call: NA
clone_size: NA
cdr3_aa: CASRHQETQYF

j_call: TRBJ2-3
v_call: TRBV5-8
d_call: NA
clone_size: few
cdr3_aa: CASSATDTQYF

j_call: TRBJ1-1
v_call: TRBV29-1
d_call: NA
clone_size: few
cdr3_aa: CSVEGSSGATEAFF

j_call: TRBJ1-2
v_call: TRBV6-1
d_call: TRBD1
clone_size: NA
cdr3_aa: CASSGTGGGYGYTF

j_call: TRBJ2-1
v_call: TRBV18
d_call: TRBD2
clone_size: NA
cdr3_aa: CASSSERGSYNEQFF

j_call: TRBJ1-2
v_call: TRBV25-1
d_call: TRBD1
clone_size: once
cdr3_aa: CASRGQGGYGYTF

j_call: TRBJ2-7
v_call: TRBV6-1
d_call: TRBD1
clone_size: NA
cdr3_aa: CASRTGYEQYF

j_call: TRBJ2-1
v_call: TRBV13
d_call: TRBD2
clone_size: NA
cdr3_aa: CASSFRREGSNEQFF

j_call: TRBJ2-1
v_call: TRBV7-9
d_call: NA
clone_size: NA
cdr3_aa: CASSLSWGVRGNEQFF

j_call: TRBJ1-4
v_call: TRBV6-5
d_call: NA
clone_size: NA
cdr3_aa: CASSRTVTTNEKLFF

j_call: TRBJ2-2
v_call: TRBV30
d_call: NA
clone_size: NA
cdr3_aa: CAWSSLSGELFF

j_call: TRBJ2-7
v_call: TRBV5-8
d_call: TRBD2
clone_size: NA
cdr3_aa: CASSLDGGLNSYEQYF

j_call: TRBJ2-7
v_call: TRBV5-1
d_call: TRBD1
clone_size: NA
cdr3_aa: CASSPDRGSEQYF

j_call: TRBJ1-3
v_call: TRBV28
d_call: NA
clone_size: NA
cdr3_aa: CASSTQRPGNTIYF

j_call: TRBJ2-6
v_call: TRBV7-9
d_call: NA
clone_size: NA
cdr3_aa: CASSLAGRQSFLGANVLTF

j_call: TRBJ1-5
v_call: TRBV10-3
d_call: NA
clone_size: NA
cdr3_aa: CAISEYSNQPQHF

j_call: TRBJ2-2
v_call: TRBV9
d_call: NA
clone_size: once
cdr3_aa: CASSVEWAGRTGELFF

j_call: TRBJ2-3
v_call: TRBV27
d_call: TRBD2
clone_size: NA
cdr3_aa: CASSPHGGGTQYF

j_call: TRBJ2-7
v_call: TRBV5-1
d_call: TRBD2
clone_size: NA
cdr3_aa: CASLAGGPYEQYF

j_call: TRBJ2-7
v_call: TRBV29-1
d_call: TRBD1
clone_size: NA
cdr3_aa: CSAWTGGNYEQYF

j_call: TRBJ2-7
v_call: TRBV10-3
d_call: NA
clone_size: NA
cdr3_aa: CAIAPSAERSGEQYF

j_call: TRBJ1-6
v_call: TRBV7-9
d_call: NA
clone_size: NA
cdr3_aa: CASSLGTPYNSPLHF

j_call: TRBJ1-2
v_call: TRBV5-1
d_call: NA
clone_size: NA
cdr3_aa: CASSLGPNYGYTF

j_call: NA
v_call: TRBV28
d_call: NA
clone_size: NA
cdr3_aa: CARPTYEQYF

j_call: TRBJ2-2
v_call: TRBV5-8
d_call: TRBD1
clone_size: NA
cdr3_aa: CASSTGTGALNTGELFF

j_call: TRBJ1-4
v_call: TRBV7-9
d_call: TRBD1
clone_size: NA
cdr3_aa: CASSAGTGGGRKLFF

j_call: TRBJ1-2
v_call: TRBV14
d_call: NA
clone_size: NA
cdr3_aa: CASSQSSGDYGYTF

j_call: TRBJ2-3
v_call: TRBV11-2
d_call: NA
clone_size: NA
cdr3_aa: CASSPVRRSTDTQYF

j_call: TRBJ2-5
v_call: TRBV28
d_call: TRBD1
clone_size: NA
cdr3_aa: CASRLFGTGQETQYF

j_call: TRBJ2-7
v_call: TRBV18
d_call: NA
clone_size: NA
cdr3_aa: CASSPDGTQTYEQYF

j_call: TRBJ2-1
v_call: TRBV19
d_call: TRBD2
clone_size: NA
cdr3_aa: CASSRALAGGPLNEQFF